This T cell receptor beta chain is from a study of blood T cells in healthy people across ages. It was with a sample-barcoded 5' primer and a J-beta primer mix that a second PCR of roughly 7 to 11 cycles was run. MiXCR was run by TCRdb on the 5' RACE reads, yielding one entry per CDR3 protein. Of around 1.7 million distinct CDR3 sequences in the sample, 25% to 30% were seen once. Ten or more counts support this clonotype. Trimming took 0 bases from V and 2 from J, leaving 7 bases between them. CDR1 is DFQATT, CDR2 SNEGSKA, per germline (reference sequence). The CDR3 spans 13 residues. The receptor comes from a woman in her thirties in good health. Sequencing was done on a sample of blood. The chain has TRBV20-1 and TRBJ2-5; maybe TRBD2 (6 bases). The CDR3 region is CSARDAGQETQYF. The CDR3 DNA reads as TGCAGTGCTAGAGATGCGGGACAAGAGACCCAGTACTTC.